The clone carrying this TCR delta chain appeared many times. The antigen remains unidentified. A far larger clone is off by one base, so a read error is likely. This same CDR3 is encoded by further DNA sequences in the sample. This specimen belongs to a study of γδ T cells in repeated Plasmodium falciparum infection. At the level of the study: Malian children with intense seasonal malaria exposure were compared with matched Australian children. Over approximately 640 days, donors received four mosquito-bite P. falciparum NF54 infections. General study points: Over time and infection, Vgamma9/Vdelta2+ repertoires remained highly stable and polyclonal.

TRG and TRD sequences were obtained from every sorted gammadelta sample. TCRdb re-called clones from the multiplex PCR reads via CATT. The table shows around 52,000 delta-chain clones, with around 1.8% occurring only once. The CDR3 has 22 residues. Germline assignment: CDR1 TSWWSYY and CDR2 QGS. J gave up 0 bases and V 0 bases, and 21 bases lay outside the gene matches. Gammadelta T cells were flow-sorted from PBMC into Vgamma9/Vdelta2+ and Vdelta2-negative populations for bulk analysis. The receptor was isolated from a pool of human donors (malaria-infected and uninfected, not separated). Sequencing used gamma-delta T cells from blood. This chain connects TRDV1 to TRDJ1; 8 nucleotides agree with TRDD3. CDR3 residues: CALGELRLTFWGKTSYTDKLIF. CDR3 nucleotides: TGTGCTCTTGGGGAACTAAGGCTGACCTTCTGGGGGAAAACTAGCTACACCGATAAACTCATCTTT.